This TCR beta chain stems from a study of OX40 agonist ivuxolimab in advanced cancers. Study-wide findings and caveats: Among T cells, CD8+ cells averaged more expanded clones than CD4+ cells. The specificity for antigen of the expanded peripheral T cells was not determined.

With regard to this clone: As yet, its antigen is unknown.

V gave up 6 bases and J gave up 0 bases; unmatched junction bases: 6. The germline CDR1 and CDR2 sequences are SGHRS and YFSETQ. The CDR3 is 15 amino acids. Repertoires were generated with immunoSEQ multiplex PCR, while TCRdb's copy carries only in-frame clones and drops some. The sample lists over 70,000 clones, roughly 80% occurring once. This chain links TRBV5-1 with TRBJ2-1; 7 positions match TRBD2. The receptor was isolated from an adult with an advanced solid tumor such as melanoma, head and neck, liver or kidney cancer. This sample comprised CD4+ or CD8+ T cells sorted from blood, obtained in a trial of the OX40 agonist ivuxolimab. The CDR3, as DNA: TGCGCCAGCACCGACGGGAGGAGCTCCTACAATGAGCAGTTCTTC. Amino acids: CASTDGRSSYNEQFF.